This T cell receptor (beta chain) was profiled in a study of T cell changes during pregnancy in multiple sclerosis. The germline V gene encodes CDR1 MNHNY and CDR2 SVGAGI (reference sequence). Trimming cost V 6 bases and J 5 bases; bases outside gene matches: 12. CDR3 length equals 16 residues. Sequencing used immunoSEQ multiplex PCR; TCRdb keeps in-frame clones, though not all of them. Of some 30,000 clones in the sample, about 90% were seen once. This sequence originates from a female donor in good health, enrolled as a control in a pregnancy study. The rearrangement joins TRBV6-6 to TRBJ2-3; TRBD2 aligns across 9 bases. Material: peripheral blood, obtained in the first trimester of pregnancy. The CDR3 is CASSLTRGAGGDTQYF. The CDR3 DNA follows: TGTGCCAGCAGCCTGACTCGTGGAGCGGGAGGAGATACGCAGTATTTT.